This TCR beta chain was found in a study of blood T cells in healthy people across ages. Next came a second PCR, run for 7 to 11 cycles, which used a sample-barcoded 5' primer along with a J-beta primer mix. Each cDNA molecule received a tag from a template-switch adaptor that had 12 random nucleotides. MiXCR was run by TCRdb on the 5' RACE reads, yielding one entry per CDR3 protein. The table has hundreds of thousands of distinct CDR3 sequences, over 40% seen once; the top ten hold roughly 13%. With regard to this clonotype: Antigen unknown. A clone one base away is much larger, so this may be a read error.

This CDR3 region has 13 residues. They isolated at least 6 million PBMCs from each sample. Study findings and constraints: Estimated diversity that came from one million T cells was considered an underestimate.

Input material: blood. The TCR comes from a woman aged 80 or over in good health. The chain carries TRBV12-3 or TRBV12-4 and TRBJ2-4; D may be TRBD1 or TRBD2 (5 bases each). TRBJ2-5 explains the end of the DNA better; the J call may be wrong. CDR3 protein: CASSTAGTETQYF. The CDR3 coding sequence is TGTGCCAGCAGTACTGCAGGGACGGAGACCCAGTACTTC.